The present entry profiles one TCR beta chain with its context. This sample is drawn from a study of blood T cell repertoires in COVID-19. As for the study in general: Donors in the United States, Italy and Spain gave samples during acute or convalescent COVID-19. T cells, B-cell-depleted T cells, or PBMCs provided the cDNA or gDNA that served as material.

Original handling: From reference gene primer amplification, estimates of nucleated cell counts were derived. This table comes from immunoSEQ multiplex PCR, and its TCRdb copy is limited to in-frame clones, with some not included. The DNA was the basis for D and trimming; V, J and clone size are from that table. The sample yields 130,000 or so clones, around 88% seen once. Sequencing was performed on peripheral blood. The sequence came from a man at least 80 years old with active or convalescent COVID-19.

The CDR3, as DNA: TGTGCCAGCAGCTTATCCTGGGGGGGCACTAATGAAAAACTGTTTTTT. Translating gives CASSLSWGGTNEKLFF. The V call is TRBV7-2, the J call TRBJ1-4, with a weak D call TRBD1 (6 bases). Trimming took off 2 bases at V and 2 bases at J, with 12 bases between the two ends. This CDR3 is 16 amino acids long. Per the germline V gene, CDR1 is SGHTA and CDR2 is FQGNSA.